This passage covers 7 T cell receptor beta chains from one sample sequenced in a study of CD8 T cells in ankylosing spondylitis. From the 5' RACE reads, TCRdb called clonotypes with MiXCR, one entry per CDR3 protein. The sample consists of 250,000 to 350,000 distinct CDR3 sequences, about 19% of them appearing once. Sequenced material: blood, either unsorted or a sorted T cell fraction (not recorded which). The receptor source for this set is a male donor with ankylosing spondylitis or in good health (not recorded which).

This clonotype was picked up a small number of times. The chain is built from TRBV12-3 or TRBV12-4 and TRBJ2-4; D may be TRBD2 (6 bases). V was shortened by 1 base and J by 8 bases, with 12 bases between the two germline ends. CDR3 length: 14 amino acids. In DNA form, the CDR3 reads TGTGCCAGCAGTTTAGGGAGGGGTGGTGACATTCAGTACTTC. Its translation: CASSLGRGGDIQYF.

A word on this clonotype: The junction and the germline gene differ at one end; a read error may be behind it. The chain employs TRBV20-1 and TRBJ2-2; a weak D match, TRBD2 (6 bases). Germline CDR1 DFQATT, CDR2 SNEGSKA (reference sequence). This CDR3 region has 14 residues. The CDR3 reads CSAIPGTNTGELFF. For the CDR3, the DNA is TGTAGTGCTATCCCGGGGACTAACACCGGGGAGCTGTTTTTT.

The rearrangement links TRBV12-3 or TRBV12-4 to TRBJ2-3, with 12 bases matching TRBD2. V lost 7 bases, J lost 5 bases, and 7 bases stayed unmatched. The CDR3 has 15 residues. CDR3 amino acids: CASTATSGGLDTQYF. The DNA of the CDR3 is TGTGCCAGCACCGCGACTAGCGGGGGCTTAGATACGCAGTATTTT.

The rearrangement joins TRBV6-1 to TRBJ2-3, with 9 bases identical to TRBD2. Germline assignment: CDR1 MNHNS and CDR2 SASEGT. CDR3 size: 14 residues. V was clipped by 7 bases and J by 3 bases; unmatched bases: 5. This chain's CDR3 is CASTLLAGTDTQYF. The CDR3 DNA sequence: TGTGCCAGCACCCTACTAGCGGGTACAGATACGCAGTATTTT.

The V and J genes are TRBV30 and TRBJ1-5; the match to TRBD1 covers 7 bases. Trimming cost V 2 bases and J 2 bases; bases outside gene matches: 3. In germline, CDR1 is GTSNPN, CDR2 SVGIG (reference sequence). CDR3 length: 14 residues. CDR3 residues: CAWSTDRGNQPQHF. Here the CDR3 DNA reads TGTGCCTGGAGTACTGACAGGGGCAATCAGCCCCAGCATTTT.

The CDR3 spells CASSLFGEAVTDTQYF. The CDR3 DNA reads as TGTGCCAGCAGCTTATTCGGGGAGGCCGTCACAGATACGCAGTATTTT. This chain links TRBV7-2 with TRBJ2-3; tentative D call: TRBD2 (6 bases). CDR1 SGHTA and CDR2 FQGNSA come from the germline V gene. The CDR3 contains 16 residues. V was cut by 2 bases and J by 2 bases, with 14 bases left in between.

The J gene is TRBJ2-5, the V gene TRBV5-6; 7 bases agree with TRBD1. This CDR3 is built from 16 residues. With 0 bases clipped from V and 2 bases from J, the junction kept 7 bases outside the gene matches. CDR1 and CDR2 from the germline V gene are SGHDT and YYEEEE. CDR3 region: CASSLAVSGGQETQYF. CDR3 coding DNA: TGTGCCAGCAGCTTGGCCGTATCAGGGGGACAAGAGACCCAGTACTTC.